The rows below give T cell receptor beta chains drawn from one sample of a study of T cell responses to AZD1222 COVID-19 vaccine. Data came from immunoSEQ multiplex PCR; TCRdb stores just in-frame clones and leaves some out. The data contain about 140,000 clones, 85% to 95% of them singletons. The starting material was peripheral blood, obtained 28 days after the second AZD1222 dose. The receptors were gathered from an adult who received the AZD1222 COVID-19 vaccine. Each CDR3 is given with its conserved first and last residue. The order of the fields is CDR3 length, V gene, CDR3 protein.

>17|TRBV6-1
CASSAGTAFYSNQPQHF
>16|TRBV7-2
CASSLVGSGTYNEQFF
>14|TRBV19
CASGGTGGNQPQHF
>13|TRBV19
CASSIVDSYGYTF
>14|TRBV18
CASSSGLAGNEQFF
>16|TRBV6-6
CASSSPTSGGADTQYF
>15|TRBV19
CASGPGAASTDTQYF
>12|TRBV5-1
CASRRDSEKLFF
>17|TRBV28
CASSPPGLAESLGAQYF
>14|TRBV7-2
CASSSLRDNYGYTF
>14|TRBV5-6
CASSLIRSNYGYTF
>16|TRBV6-2/TRBV6-3
CASSYPRQAPNTEAFF
>14|TRBV4-1
CASSQTTGGQWQFF
>13|TRBV29-1
CSVGGRWGTEAFF
>15|TRBV5-4
CASSRQDFSGNTIYF
>14|TRBV24-1
CATRSRHNSYEQYF
>15|TRBV5-1
CASSLEGTGKYGYTF
>16|TRBV7-9
CASSLEALGATDTQYF
>16|TRBV19
CASTAPGGTHKAAQHF
>14|TRBV18
CASSPQTGVTEAFF
>12|TRBV12-3/TRBV12-4
CASSSDSYEQYF
>14|TRBV6-1
CASSENGGGTEAFF
>14|TRBV5-1
CASSSRQGPSEQFF
>15|TRBV6-6
CASSYSEGLGNTIYF
>12|TRBV7-2
CASSWDRRDYTF
>11|TRBV27
CATLGGVEAFF
>13|TRBV14
CASSLLRGEKLFF
>14|TRBV7-2
CASSPGQGNYGYTF
>15|TRBV7-9
CASSPGTAEWTEAFF
>19|TRBV30
CAWKGQGALLGLRNTEAFF
>14|TRBV4-1
CASSQAYRSGGAFF
>14|TRBV5-4
CASSLAGYDYGYTF
>15|TRBV4-1
CASSPQGLLGNTIYF
>14|TRBV3-1/TRBV3-2
CASSPAGRTYEQYF
>11|TRBV6-5
CAIDVTDTQYF
>14|TRBV7-9
CASSESGQNYGYTF
>14|TRBV6-5
CASIRTGNTGELFF
>13|TRBV7-9
CASSLGVSREAFF
>15|TRBV4-1
CASSQPGQLNTEAFF
>15|TRBV30
CAWSDPQGVVYGYTF
>17|TRBV2
CASSEMIGTSGNYEQYF